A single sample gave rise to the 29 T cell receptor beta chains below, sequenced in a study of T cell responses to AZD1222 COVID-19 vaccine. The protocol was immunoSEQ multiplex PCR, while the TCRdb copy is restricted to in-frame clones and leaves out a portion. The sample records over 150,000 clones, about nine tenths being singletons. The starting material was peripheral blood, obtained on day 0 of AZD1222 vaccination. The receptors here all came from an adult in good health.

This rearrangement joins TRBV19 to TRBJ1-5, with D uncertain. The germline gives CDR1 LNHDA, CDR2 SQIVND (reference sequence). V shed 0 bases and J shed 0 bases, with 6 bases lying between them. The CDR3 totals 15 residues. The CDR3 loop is CASSIDVNSNQPQHF. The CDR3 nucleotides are TGTGCCAGTAGTATAGATGTCAATAGCAATCAGCCCCAGCATTTT.

The CDR3 protein is CASSIDSDTRETQYF. In nucleotides, the CDR3 is TGTGCCAGTAGTATAGATTCGGACACCCGAGAGACCCAGTACTTC. The V call is TRBV19, the J call TRBJ2-5; weak D call: TRBD1 (5 bases). The germline gives CDR1 LNHDA, CDR2 SQIVND (reference sequence). Trimming removed 0 bases at V and 4 bases at J, with 12 bases between. The CDR3 consists of 15 residues.

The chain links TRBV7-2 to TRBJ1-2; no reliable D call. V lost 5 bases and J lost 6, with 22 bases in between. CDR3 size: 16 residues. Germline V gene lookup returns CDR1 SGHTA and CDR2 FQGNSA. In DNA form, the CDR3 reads TGTGCCAGCAGCGCCAGATGGGCACATACAACCCATGGCTACACCTTC. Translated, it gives CASSARWAHTTHGYTF. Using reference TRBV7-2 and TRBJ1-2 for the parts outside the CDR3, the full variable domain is GAGVSQSPSNKVTEKGKDVELRCDPISGHTALYWYRQSLGQGLEFLIYFQGNSAPDKSGLPSDRFSAERTGGSVSTLTIQRTQQEDSAVYLCASSARWAHTTHGYTFGSGTRLTVV.

CDR3 amino acids: CASSDGQGAGEKLFF. The DNA of the CDR3 is TGTGCCAGCAGTGACGGACAGGGGGCAGGTGAAAAACTGTTTTTT. This chain joins TRBV6-1 and TRBJ1-4; 11 positions match TRBD1. Germline loops: CDR1 MNHNS, CDR2 SASEGT. This CDR3 has 15 amino acids. V was clipped by 3 bases and J by 7 bases; unmatched bases: 4.

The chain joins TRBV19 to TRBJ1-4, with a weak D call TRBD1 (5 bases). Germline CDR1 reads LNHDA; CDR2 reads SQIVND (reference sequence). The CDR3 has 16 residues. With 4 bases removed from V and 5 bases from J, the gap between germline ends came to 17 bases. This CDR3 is CASSKWTGTRNEKLFF. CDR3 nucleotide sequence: TGTGCCAGTAGTAAATGGACCGGGACCAGGAATGAAAAACTGTTTTTT.

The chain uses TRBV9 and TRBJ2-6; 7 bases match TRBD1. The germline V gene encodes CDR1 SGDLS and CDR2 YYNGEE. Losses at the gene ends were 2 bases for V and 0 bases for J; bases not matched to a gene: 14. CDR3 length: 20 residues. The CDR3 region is CASSVEEPGQRFSGANVLTF. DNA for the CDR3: TGTGCCAGCAGCGTGGAAGAACCGGGACAGAGATTCTCTGGGGCCAACGTCCTGACTTTC.

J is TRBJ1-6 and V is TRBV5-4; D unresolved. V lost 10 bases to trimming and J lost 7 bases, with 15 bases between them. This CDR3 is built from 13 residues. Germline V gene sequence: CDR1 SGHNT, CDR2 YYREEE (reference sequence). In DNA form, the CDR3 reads TGTGCCGGATCAACAAGGGAGAATTCACCCCTCCACTTT. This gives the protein CAGSTRENSPLHF.

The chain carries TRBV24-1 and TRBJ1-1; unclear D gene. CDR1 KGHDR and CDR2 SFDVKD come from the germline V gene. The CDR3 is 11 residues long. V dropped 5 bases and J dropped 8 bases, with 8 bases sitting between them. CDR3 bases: TGTGCCACCAGTGGGGGAGGAGAAGCTTTCTTT. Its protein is CATSGGGEAFF.

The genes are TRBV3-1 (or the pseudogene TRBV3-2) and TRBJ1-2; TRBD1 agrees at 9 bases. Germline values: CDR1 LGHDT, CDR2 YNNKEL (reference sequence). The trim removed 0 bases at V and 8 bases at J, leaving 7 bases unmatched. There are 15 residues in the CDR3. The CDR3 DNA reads TGTGCCAGCAGCCAAGATGAAGGGACAGGGTTCGGCTACACCTTC. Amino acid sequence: CASSQDEGTGFGYTF.

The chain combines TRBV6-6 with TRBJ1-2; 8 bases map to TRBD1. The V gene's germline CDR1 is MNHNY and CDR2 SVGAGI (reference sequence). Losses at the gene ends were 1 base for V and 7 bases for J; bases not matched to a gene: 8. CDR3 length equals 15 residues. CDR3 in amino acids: CASSYLPTGDPGYTF. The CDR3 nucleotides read TGTGCCAGCAGTTACTTGCCGACAGGGGACCCTGGCTACACCTTC.

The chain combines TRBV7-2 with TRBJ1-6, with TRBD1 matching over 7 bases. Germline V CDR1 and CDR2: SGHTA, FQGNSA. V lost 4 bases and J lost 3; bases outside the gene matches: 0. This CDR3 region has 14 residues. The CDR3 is CASSSGGYNSPLHF. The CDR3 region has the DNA TGTGCCAGCAGCTCAGGGGGCTATAATTCACCCCTCCACTTT.

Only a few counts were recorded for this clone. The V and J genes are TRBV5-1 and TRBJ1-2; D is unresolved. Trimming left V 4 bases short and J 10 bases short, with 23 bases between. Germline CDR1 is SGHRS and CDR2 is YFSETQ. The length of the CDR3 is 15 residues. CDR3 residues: CASSPGNVGGSSYTF. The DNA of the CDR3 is TGCGCCAGCAGCCCGGGGAACGTAGGAGGTTCATCCTACACCTTC.

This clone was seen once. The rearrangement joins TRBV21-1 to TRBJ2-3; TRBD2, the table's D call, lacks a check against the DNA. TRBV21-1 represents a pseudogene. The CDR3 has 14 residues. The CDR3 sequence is CASILGRGTDTQYF. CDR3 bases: TGTGCCAGCATCCTAGGTCGAGGCACAGATACGCAGTATTTT.

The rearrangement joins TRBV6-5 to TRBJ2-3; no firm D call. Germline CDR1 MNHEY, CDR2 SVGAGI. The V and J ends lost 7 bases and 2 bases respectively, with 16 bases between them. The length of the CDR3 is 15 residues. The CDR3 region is CASTKGYQNTDTQYF. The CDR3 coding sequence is TGTGCCAGCACGAAGGGCTATCAAAACACAGATACGCAGTATTTT.

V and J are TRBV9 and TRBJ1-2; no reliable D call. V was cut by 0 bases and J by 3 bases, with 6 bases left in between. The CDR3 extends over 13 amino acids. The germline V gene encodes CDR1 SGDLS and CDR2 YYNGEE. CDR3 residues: CASSVGGDYGYTF. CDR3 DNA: TGTGCCAGCAGCGTAGGTGGGGACTATGGCTACACCTTC.

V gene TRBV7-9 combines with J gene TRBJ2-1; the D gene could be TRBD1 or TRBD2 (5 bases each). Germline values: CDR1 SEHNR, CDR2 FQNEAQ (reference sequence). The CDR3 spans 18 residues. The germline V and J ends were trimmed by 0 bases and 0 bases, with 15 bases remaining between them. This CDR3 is CASSLAVGDDSSYNEQFF. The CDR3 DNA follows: TGTGCCAGCAGCTTAGCAGTGGGGGATGACAGCTCCTACAATGAGCAGTTCTTC.

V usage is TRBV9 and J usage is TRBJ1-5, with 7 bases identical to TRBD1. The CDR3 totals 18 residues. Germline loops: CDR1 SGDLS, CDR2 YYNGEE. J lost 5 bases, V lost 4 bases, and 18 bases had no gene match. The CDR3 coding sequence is TGTGCCAGCAGCCCCCTCCCAGGGGGATCGAGTGGGGATCAGCCCCAGCATTTT. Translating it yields CASSPLPGGSSGDQPQHF.

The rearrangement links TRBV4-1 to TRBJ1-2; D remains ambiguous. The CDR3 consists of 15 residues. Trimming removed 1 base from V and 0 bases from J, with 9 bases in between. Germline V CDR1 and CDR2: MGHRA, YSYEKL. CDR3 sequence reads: CASSQVGRANYGYTF. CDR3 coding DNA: TGCGCCAGCAGCCAAGTCGGACGGGCTAACTATGGCTACACCTTC.

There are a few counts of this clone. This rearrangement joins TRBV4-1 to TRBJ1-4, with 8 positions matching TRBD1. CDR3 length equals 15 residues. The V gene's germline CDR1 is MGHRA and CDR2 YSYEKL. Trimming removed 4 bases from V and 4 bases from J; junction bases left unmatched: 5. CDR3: CASSPTGTGNEKLFF. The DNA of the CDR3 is TGCGCCAGCAGCCCAACGGGGACAGGTAATGAAAAACTGTTTTTT.

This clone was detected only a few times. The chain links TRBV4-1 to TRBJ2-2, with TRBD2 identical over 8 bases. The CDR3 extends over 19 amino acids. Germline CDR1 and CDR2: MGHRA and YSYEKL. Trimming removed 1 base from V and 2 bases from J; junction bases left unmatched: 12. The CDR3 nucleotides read TGCGCCAGCAGCCAAGGGCGACCGGTAGCGGGGACTAACACCGGGGAGCTGTTTTTT. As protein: CASSQGRPVAGTNTGELFF.

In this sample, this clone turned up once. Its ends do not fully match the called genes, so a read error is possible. CDR3 bases: TGTGCCAGCACCTTGGGGGGCGGGAGATATAGCAATCAGCCCCAGCATTTT. Its translation is CASTLGGGRYSNQPQHF. V usage is TRBV5-6 and J usage is TRBJ1-5, with a weak D call TRBD1 (6 bases). The CDR3 totals 17 residues. The germline gives CDR1 SGHDT, CDR2 YYEEEE.

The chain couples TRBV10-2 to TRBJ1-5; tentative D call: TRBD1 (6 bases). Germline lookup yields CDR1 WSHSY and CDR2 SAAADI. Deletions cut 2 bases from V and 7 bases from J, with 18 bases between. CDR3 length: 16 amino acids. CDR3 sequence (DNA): TGCGCCAGCAGTGAGCTACAGGGTTTAGTAAAACAGCCCCAGCATTTT. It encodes CASSELQGLVKQPQHF.

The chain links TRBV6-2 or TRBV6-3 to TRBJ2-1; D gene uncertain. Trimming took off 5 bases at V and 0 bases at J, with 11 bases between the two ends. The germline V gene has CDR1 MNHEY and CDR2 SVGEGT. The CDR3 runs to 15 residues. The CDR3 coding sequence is TGTGCCAGCAGTCAAGACTCGAGCTCCTACAATGAGCAGTTCTTC. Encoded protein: CASSQDSSSYNEQFF.

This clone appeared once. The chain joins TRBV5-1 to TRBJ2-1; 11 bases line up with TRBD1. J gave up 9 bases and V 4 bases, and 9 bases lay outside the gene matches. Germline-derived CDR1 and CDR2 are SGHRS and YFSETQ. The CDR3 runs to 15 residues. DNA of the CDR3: TGCGCCAGCAGCACCGGACAGGGGGCGCGGGGTGAGCAGTTCTTC. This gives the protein CASSTGQGARGEQFF.

The CDR3 here is CASSLPRATDYNEQFF. The CDR3 DNA reads TGCGCCAGCAGCCTGCCCAGGGCGACGGATTACAATGAGCAGTTCTTC. The chain employs TRBV4-1 and TRBJ2-1; tentative D call: TRBD1 (5 bases). The CDR3 runs 16 residues. The V gene's germline CDR1 is MGHRA and CDR2 YSYEKL. V was trimmed by 4 bases and J by 4 bases, leaving 17 bases between them.

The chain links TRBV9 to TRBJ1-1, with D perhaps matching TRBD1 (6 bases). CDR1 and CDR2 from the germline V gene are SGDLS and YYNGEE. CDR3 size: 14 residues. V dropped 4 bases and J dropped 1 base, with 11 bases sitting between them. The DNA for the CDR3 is TGTGCCAGCAGCCTAAAGGGACAGAACACTGAAGCTTTCTTT. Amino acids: CASSLKGQNTEAFF.

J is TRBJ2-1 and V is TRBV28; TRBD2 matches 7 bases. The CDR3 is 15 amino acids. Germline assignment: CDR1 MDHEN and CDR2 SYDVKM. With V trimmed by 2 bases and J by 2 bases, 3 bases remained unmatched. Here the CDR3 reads CASSLALAAYNEQFF. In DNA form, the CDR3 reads TGTGCCAGCAGTTTAGCCCTAGCGGCCTACAATGAGCAGTTCTTC.

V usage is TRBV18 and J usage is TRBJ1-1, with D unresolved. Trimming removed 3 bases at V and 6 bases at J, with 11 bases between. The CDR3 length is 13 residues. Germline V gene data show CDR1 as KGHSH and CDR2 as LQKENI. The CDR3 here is CASSPIRTPEAFF. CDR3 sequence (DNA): TGTGCCAGCTCACCGATCCGGACCCCTGAAGCTTTCTTT.

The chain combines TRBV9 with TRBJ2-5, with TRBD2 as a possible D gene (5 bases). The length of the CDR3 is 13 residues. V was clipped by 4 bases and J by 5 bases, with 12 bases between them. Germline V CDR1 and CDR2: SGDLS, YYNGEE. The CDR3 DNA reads TGTGCCAGCAGCCCCCGAGTAGCGGAGACCCAGTACTTC. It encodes CASSPRVAETQYF.